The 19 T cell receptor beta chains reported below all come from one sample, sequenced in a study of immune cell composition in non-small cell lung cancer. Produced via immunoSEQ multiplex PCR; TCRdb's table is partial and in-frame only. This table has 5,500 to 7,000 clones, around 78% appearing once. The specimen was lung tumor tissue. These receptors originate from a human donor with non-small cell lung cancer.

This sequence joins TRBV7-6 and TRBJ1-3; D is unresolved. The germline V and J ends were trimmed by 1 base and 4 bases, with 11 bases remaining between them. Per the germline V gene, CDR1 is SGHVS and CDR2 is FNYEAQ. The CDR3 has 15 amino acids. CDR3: CASSLESGPGNTIYF. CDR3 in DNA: TGTGCCAGCAGCTTAGAGTCCGGTCCGGGAAACACCATATATTTT. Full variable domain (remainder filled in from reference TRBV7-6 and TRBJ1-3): GAGVSQSPRYKVTKRGQDVALRCDPISGHVSLYWYRQALGQGPEFLTYFNYEAQQDKSGLPNDRFSAERPEGSISTLTIQRTEQRDSAMYRCASSLESGPGNTIYFGEGSWLTVV.

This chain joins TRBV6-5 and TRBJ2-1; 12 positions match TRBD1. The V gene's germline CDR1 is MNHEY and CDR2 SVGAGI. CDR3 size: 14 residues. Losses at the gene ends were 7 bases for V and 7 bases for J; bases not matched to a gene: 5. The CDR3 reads CASTPGQGANEQFF. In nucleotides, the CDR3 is TGTGCCAGCACTCCGGGACAGGGGGCTAATGAGCAGTTCTTC.

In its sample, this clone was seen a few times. The CDR3 coding sequence is TGCGCCAGCAGCCGGCCTGGACAGGGGCAGGCAGATACGCAGTATTTT. This translates into CASSRPGQGQADTQYF. The rearrangement uses TRBV4-1 and TRBJ2-3; 9 nucleotides line up with TRBD1. The V gene end was trimmed by 4 bases and the J gene end by 4 bases; junction bases not matched to a gene: 9. CDR3 size: 16 residues. CDR1 MGHRA and CDR2 YSYEKL come from the germline V gene.

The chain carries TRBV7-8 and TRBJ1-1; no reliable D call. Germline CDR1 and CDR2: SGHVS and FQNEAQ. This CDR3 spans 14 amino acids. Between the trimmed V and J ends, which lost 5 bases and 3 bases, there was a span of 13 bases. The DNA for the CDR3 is TGTGCCAGCAGCCCCCCCATCCGGGACACTGAAGCTTTCTTT. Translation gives CASSPPIRDTEAFF.

The CDR3 nucleotides are TGTGCCAGCAGGAGGGGACTGGTAGGCGAGCAGTACTTC. Encoded protein: CASRRGLVGEQYF. This chain uses TRBV2 with TRBJ2-7; TRBD2 might be the D (6 bases). Germline V gene lookup returns CDR1 SNHLY and CDR2 FYNNEI. Trimming stripped 6 bases from V and 6 bases from J, with 15 bases between. CDR3 length: 13 residues.

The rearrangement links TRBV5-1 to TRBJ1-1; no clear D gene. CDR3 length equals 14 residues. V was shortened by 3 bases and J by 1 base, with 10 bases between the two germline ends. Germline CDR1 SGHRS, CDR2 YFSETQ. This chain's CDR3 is CASSYIPENTEAFF. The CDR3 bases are TGCGCCAGCAGCTACATTCCCGAGAACACTGAAGCTTTCTTT.

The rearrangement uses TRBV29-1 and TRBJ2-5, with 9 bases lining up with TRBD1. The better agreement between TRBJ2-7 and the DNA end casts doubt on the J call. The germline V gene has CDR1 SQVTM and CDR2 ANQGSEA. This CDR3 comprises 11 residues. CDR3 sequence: CSTRTGDEQYF. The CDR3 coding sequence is TGCAGCACCCGGACAGGGGACGAGCAGTACTTC.

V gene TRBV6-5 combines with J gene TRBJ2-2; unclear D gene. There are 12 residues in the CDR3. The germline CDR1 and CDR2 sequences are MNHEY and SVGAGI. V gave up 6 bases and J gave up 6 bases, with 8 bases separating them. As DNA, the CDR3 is TGTGCCAGCAGCCCGGGTCCCGGGGAGCTGTTTTTT. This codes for CASSPGPGELFF.

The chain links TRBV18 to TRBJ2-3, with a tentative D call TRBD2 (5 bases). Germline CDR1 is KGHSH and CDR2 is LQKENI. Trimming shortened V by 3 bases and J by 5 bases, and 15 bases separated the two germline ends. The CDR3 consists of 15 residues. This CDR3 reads CASSPPSLVLDTQYF. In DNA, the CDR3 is TGTGCCAGCTCACCCCCTAGCTTGGTATTAGATACGCAGTATTTT.

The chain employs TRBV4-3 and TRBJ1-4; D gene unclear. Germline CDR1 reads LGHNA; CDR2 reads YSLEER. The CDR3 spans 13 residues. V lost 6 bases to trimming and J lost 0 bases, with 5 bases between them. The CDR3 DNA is TGCGCCAGCAGATATACAACTAATGAAAAACTGTTTTTT. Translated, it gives CASRYTTNEKLFF.

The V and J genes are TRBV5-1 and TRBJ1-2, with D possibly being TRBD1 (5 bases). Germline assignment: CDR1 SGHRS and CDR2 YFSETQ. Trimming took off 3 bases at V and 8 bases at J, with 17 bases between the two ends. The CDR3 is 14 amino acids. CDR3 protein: CASSSPDRRGGYTF. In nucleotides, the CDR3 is TGCGCCAGCAGCTCCCCGGACCGGCGGGGCGGCTACACCTTC.

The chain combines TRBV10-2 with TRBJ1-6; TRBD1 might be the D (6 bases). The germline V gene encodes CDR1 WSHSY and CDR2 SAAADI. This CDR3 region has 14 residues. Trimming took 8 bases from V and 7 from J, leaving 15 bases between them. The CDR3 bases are TGCGCCAGCCGGGACATACAATTCAATTCACCCCTCCACTTT. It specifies CASRDIQFNSPLHF.

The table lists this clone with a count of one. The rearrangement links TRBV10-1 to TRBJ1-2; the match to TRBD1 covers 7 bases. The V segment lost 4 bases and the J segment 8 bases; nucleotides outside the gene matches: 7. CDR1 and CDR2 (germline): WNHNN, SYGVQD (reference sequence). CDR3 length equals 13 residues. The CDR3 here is CASSAYRGAGYTF. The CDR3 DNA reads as TGCGCCAGCAGTGCCTACAGGGGAGCCGGCTACACCTTC.

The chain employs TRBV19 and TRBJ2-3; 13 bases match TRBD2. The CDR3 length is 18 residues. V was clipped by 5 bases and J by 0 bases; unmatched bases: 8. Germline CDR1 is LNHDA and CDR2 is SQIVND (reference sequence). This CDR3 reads CASSGGLAGTPSTDTQYF. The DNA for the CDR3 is TGTGCCAGTAGTGGGGGACTAGCGGGGACTCCTAGCACAGATACGCAGTATTTT. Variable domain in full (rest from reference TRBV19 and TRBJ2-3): DGGITQSPKYLFRKEGQNVTLSCEQNLNHDAMYWYRQDPGQGLRLIYYSQIVNDFQKGDIAEGYSVSREKKESFPLTVTSAQKNPTAFYLCASSGGLAGTPSTDTQYFGPGTRLTVL.

The CDR3, as DNA: TGTGCCAGCAGCAACATACTAGCGGGGGGCACAAACACCGGGGAGCTGTTTTTT. Translated, it gives CASSNILAGGTNTGELFF. The V call is TRBV7-6, the J call TRBJ2-2; 12 bases line up with TRBD2. Germline CDR1 reads SGHVS; CDR2 reads FNYEAQ. V lost 5 bases, J lost 2 bases, and 9 bases stayed unmatched. The CDR3 covers 18 residues.

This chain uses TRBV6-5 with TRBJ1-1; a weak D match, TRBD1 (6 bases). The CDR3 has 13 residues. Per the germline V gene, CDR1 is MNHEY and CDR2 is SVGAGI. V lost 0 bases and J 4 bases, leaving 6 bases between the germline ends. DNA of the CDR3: TGTGCCAGCAGTTACTCCAGGGGCACTGAAGCTTTCTTT. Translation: CASSYSRGTEAFF.

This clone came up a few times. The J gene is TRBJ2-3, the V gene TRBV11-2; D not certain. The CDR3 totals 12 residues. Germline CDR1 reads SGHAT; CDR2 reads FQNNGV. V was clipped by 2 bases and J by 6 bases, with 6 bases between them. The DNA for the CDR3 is TGTGCCAGCAGCTTAAATATGGATACGCAGTATTTT. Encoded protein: CASSLNMDTQYF.

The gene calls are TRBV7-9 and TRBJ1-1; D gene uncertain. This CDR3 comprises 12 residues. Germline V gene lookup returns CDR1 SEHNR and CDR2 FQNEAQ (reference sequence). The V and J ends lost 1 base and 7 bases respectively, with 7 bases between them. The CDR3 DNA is TGTGCCAGCAGCTTAGGACGGGGTGAAGCTTTCTTT. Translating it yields CASSLGRGEAFF.

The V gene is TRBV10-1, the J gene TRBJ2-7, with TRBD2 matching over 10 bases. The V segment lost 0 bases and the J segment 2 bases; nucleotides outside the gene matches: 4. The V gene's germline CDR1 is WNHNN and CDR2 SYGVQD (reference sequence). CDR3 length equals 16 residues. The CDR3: CASSESRTSGPYEQYF. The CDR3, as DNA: TGCGCCAGCAGTGAGTCCAGGACTAGCGGCCCCTACGAGCAGTACTTC.